The 10 T cell receptor beta chains in this list originate from one sample, sequenced in a study of T cell repertoires in cytomegalovirus infection. TCRdb reprocessed the reads with MiXCR, giving one entry per CDR3 protein. The data contain about 450,000 distinct CDR3 sequences, 30% to 40% of them singletons. Sample: PBMCs. Receptors originate from a human donor in good health (CMV status not recorded). Some clones in this sample may be carry-over from other donors' samples.

V and J are TRBV28 and TRBJ2-5; TRBD2 might be the D (6 bases). This CDR3 is built from 14 residues. Trimming left V 6 bases short and J 0 bases short, with 11 bases between. Germline V gene sequence: CDR1 MDHEN, CDR2 SYDVKM. The CDR3 loop reads CASRPGLYQETQYF. The CDR3 DNA reads as TGTGCCAGCAGACCGGGACTCTACCAAGAGACCCAGTACTTC.

Note on this clonotype: Likely a read error: the CDR3 ends without its conserved phenylalanine or tryptophan. The chain joins TRBV7-8 to TRBJ2-7; 8 bases are a match to TRBD1. CDR3 length: 12 residues. V lost 5 bases to trimming and J lost 6 bases; unmatched junction nucleotides: 3. Germline V gene lookup returns CDR1 SGHVS and CDR2 FQNEAQ. In nucleotides, the CDR3 is TGTGCCAGCAGCACCCAGGGGGCCGAGCAGTACTTA. Its protein product is CASSTQGAEQYL.

This clonotype appeared a few times. The genes are TRBV24-1 and TRBJ1-1; 7 nucleotides align to TRBD1. The ends lost 7 bases at V and 2 bases at J; junction bases unmatched: 12. The germline V gene has CDR1 KGHDR and CDR2 SFDVKD. This CDR3 is built from 16 residues. CDR3 coding DNA: TGTGCCACCAGGGGGTCCGGACAGGTCCCAAACACTGAAGCTTTCTTT. Residues: CATRGSGQVPNTEAFF.

V gene TRBV5-5 combines with J gene TRBJ2-1; 13 bases are a match to TRBD2. The CDR3 consists of 15 residues. CDR1 and CDR2 (germline): SGHKS, YYEKEE (reference sequence). J gave up 8 bases and V 4 bases, and 6 bases lay outside the gene matches. CDR3: CASSDTSGGAYEQFF. DNA of the CDR3: TGTGCCAGCAGCGACACTAGCGGGGGGGCCTATGAGCAGTTCTTC.

The gene calls are TRBV11-2 and TRBJ2-2; possibly TRBD1 for D (5 bases). Trimming left V 4 bases short and J 4 bases short, with 16 bases between. The length of the CDR3 is 16 residues. Germline CDR1 and CDR2: SGHAT and FQNNGV. The CDR3: CASSSDYRLTTGELFF. The CDR3, as DNA: TGTGCCAGCAGCTCCGATTACAGGTTAACCACCGGGGAGCTGTTTTTT.

As DNA, the CDR3 is TGTGCCAGCAGCTTTGGGGGGGCGAGCACCGGGGAGCTGTTTTTT. It encodes CASSFGGASTGELFF. The chain has TRBV11-2 and TRBJ2-2, with a tentative D call TRBD2 (7 bases). Germline V gene lookup returns CDR1 SGHAT and CDR2 FQNNGV. The CDR3 has 15 residues. V was cut by 3 bases and J by 4 bases, with 12 bases left in between.

The table lists this clonotype with a few counts. This chain uses TRBV19 with TRBJ2-2; 8 bases fit TRBD2. This CDR3 region has 14 residues. Germline V gene sequence: CDR1 LNHDA, CDR2 SQIVND (reference sequence). V lost 7 bases to trimming and J lost 0 bases; unmatched junction nucleotides: 1. The CDR3 protein is CASTREANTGELFF. The CDR3 nucleotides read TGTGCCAGTACGCGGGAGGCGAACACCGGGGAGCTGTTTTTT.

The V call is TRBV27, the J call TRBJ1-5; 11 bases fit TRBD1. The CDR3 runs 16 residues. The germline V gene encodes CDR1 MNHEY and CDR2 SMNVEV (reference sequence). Unmatched junction bases numbered 8, after V lost 6 bases and J lost 4 bases. For the CDR3, the DNA is TGTGCCAGCAGAGGACTAGGGACAGGGGGAAATCAGCCCCAGCATTTT. It yields the protein CASRGLGTGGNQPQHF.

A few counts support this clonotype. This chain joins TRBV19 and TRBJ2-1; D unclear. The germline V and J ends were trimmed by 4 bases and 4 bases, with 11 bases remaining between them. Germline V CDR1 and CDR2: LNHDA, SQIVND (reference sequence). The CDR3 has 14 residues. DNA for the CDR3: TGTGCCAGTAGTACCTGGGATGATTACAATGAGCAGTTCTTC. It specifies CASSTWDDYNEQFF.

This clonotype was counted only a few times. This rearrangement joins TRBV2 to TRBJ2-2; a possible D gene is TRBD1 (6 bases). The CDR3 runs to 14 residues. The germline gives CDR1 SNHLY, CDR2 FYNNEI. Deletions cut 4 bases from V and 3 bases from J, with 9 bases between. The CDR3 loop reads CASSGGHYTGELFF. In DNA form, the CDR3 reads TGTGCCAGCAGTGGGGGACACTACACCGGGGAGCTGTTTTTT.